A single sample is the source of the 21 T cell receptor beta chains below, sequenced in a study. The repertoire was sequenced with immunoSEQ multiplex PCR; TCRdb's copy has only in-frame clones and lacks some. The sample contains about 68,000 clones, over 85% of which appear only once. Input material: PBMCs. These receptors all come from a middle-aged man with rheumatoid arthritis.

The J gene is TRBJ2-1, the V gene TRBV2, with D perhaps TRBD2 (5 bases). Trimming stripped 3 bases from V and 12 bases from J, with 9 bases between. Germline V gives CDR1 SNHLY, CDR2 FYNNEI. The CDR3 contains 11 residues. The chain's CDR3 is CASSEYRGQFF. The CDR3 bases are TGTGCCAGCAGTGAGTACCGGGGGCAGTTCTTC. Based on the CDR3 plus reference TRBV2 and TRBJ2-1, the full variable domain is EPEVTQTPSHQVTQMGQEVILRCVPISNHLYFYWYRQILGQKVEFLVSFYNNEISEKSEIFDDQFSVERPDGSNFTLKIRSTKLEDSAMYFCASSEYRGQFFGPGTRLTVL.

The V call is TRBV6-2 or TRBV6-3, the J call TRBJ2-1; 12 bases fit TRBD2. The CDR3 has 14 amino acids. V lost 4 bases to trimming and J lost 9 bases; unmatched junction nucleotides: 4. Germline lookup yields CDR1 MNHEY and CDR2 SVGEGT. CDR3 loop: CASSFLAGGVEQFF. The CDR3 nucleotides are TGTGCCAGCAGTTTTCTAGCGGGAGGGGTTGAGCAGTTCTTC.

V is TRBV2 and J is TRBJ2-7; 12 bases are shared with TRBD1. J was trimmed by 9 bases and V by 6 bases; bases with no gene match: 12. Germline CDR1 is SNHLY and CDR2 is FYNNEI. This CDR3 is built from 15 residues. This CDR3 is CASSAPRDRGRGQYF. The CDR3 DNA is TGTGCCAGCAGCGCGCCCCGGGACAGGGGGCGCGGGCAGTACTTC.

The rearrangement links TRBV7-9 to TRBJ2-5; D uncertain. This CDR3 comprises 12 residues. V lost 1 base, J lost 8 bases, and 8 bases lay in between. Germline CDR1 reads SEHNR; CDR2 reads FQNEAQ (reference sequence). The CDR3 loop is CASSLVLATQYF. The CDR3 nucleotides are TGTGCCAGCAGCTTAGTCTTGGCCACCCAGTACTTC.

CDR3 nucleotides: TGCGCCAGCAGCTTGGGACAGTCGCAAAACACTGAAGCTTTCTTT. Encoded protein: CASSLGQSQNTEAFF. The chain joins TRBV5-1 to TRBJ1-1, with a weak D call TRBD1 (5 bases). The CDR3 is made up of 15 amino acids. The V gene's germline CDR1 is SGHRS and CDR2 YFSETQ. Trimming left V 0 bases short and J 2 bases short, with 11 bases between.

This chain links TRBV7-6 with TRBJ1-2, with 9 positions matching TRBD1. V was pared by 5 bases and J by 8 bases, with 9 bases of the junction left unmatched. CDR1 and CDR2 (germline): SGHVS, FNYEAQ. The length of the CDR3 is 14 residues. DNA of the CDR3: TGTGCCAGCAGCCTACAACAGGGGGCGGAGGGCTACACCTTC. Its translation: CASSLQQGAEGYTF.

The rearrangement uses TRBV9 and TRBJ2-2, with D hard to call. Germline lookup yields CDR1 SGDLS and CDR2 YYNGEE. There are 12 residues in the CDR3. V gave up 0 bases and J gave up 7 bases, with 4 bases separating them. CDR3 coding DNA: TGTGCCAGCAGCGTAGATGACGGGGAGCTGTTTTTT. Its translation: CASSVDDGELFF.

Here the CDR3 reads CASSYGTLDTEAFF. CDR3 nucleotide sequence: TGCGCCAGCAGCTACGGGACTCTTGACACTGAAGCTTTCTTT. This sequence joins TRBV5-1 and TRBJ1-1; weak D call: TRBD1 (5 bases). This CDR3 is 14 amino acids long. Germline V gives CDR1 SGHRS, CDR2 YFSETQ. The V gene lost 3 bases and the J gene lost 3 bases, with 12 bases spanning the gap.

The chain couples TRBV3-1 (or the pseudogene TRBV3-2) to TRBJ1-1, with 7 bases aligning to TRBD1. The germline V gene has CDR1 LGHDT and CDR2 YNNKEL (reference sequence). CDR3 size: 15 residues. Trimming cost V 1 base and J 7 bases; bases outside gene matches: 9. The CDR3 DNA reads as TGTGCCAGCAGCCAAGTCATTCATAGGGACAGTGAAGCTTTCTTT. It translates to CASSQVIHRDSEAFF.

The chain has TRBV7-9 and TRBJ1-1, with 8 bases matching TRBD1. The CDR3 has 16 amino acids. After removal of 5 bases from V and 1 base from J, the junction contained 9 bases not matched to a gene. Looked up from germline, CDR1 is SEHNR and CDR2 is FQNEAQ (reference sequence). In DNA form, the CDR3 reads TGTGCCAGCAGCCGGGGCAGGGGGCGCGGGAACACTGAAGCTTTCTTT. This gives the protein CASSRGRGRGNTEAFF. The complete variable domain, with remaining parts taken from reference TRBV7-9 and TRBJ1-1, reads DTGVSQNPRHKITKRGQNVTFRCDPISEHNRLYWYRQTLGQGPEFLTYFQNEAQLEKSRLLSDRFSAERPKGSFSTLEIQRTEQGDSAMYLCASSRGRGRGNTEAFFGQGTRLTVV.

V and J are TRBV13 and TRBJ2-3, with 11 bases matching TRBD2. The CDR3 spans 16 residues. Germline loops: CDR1 PRHDT, CDR2 FYEKMQ (reference sequence). V gave up 7 bases and J gave up 2 bases; unmatched junction bases: 8. This chain's CDR3 is CASIGLAGLLTDTQYF. CDR3 bases: TGTGCCAGCATCGGACTAGCGGGCCTCCTCACAGATACGCAGTATTTT.

The genes are TRBV20-1 and TRBJ2-2; D is possibly TRBD1 (5 bases). This CDR3 contains 11 residues. Germline loops: CDR1 DFQATT, CDR2 SNEGSKA (reference sequence). Trimming left V 4 bases short and J 6 bases short, with 6 bases between. The CDR3 DNA follows: TGCAGTGCTACAGGGCCCGGGGAGCTGTTTTTT. Protein: CSATGPGELFF.

V usage is TRBV5-4 and J usage is TRBJ1-5; D unclear. V was shortened by 4 bases and J by 0 bases, with 11 bases between the two germline ends. The CDR3 length is 15 residues. Germline values: CDR1 SGHNT, CDR2 YYREEE (reference sequence). CDR3 in DNA: TGTGCCAGCAGCCCCAGTCCAGTTAGCAATCAGCCCCAGCATTTT. Its protein is CASSPSPVSNQPQHF. The whole variable domain, filled in from reference TRBV5-4 and TRBJ1-5, reads ETGVTQSPTHLIKTRGQQVTLRCSSQSGHNTVSWYQQALGQGPQFIFQYYREEENGRGNFPPRFSGLQFPNYSSELNVNALELDDSALYLCASSPSPVSNQPQHFGDGTRLSIL.

The chain joins TRBV15 to TRBJ1-5; TRBD1 agrees at 7 bases. The CDR3 runs to 14 residues. J was trimmed by 0 bases and V by 9 bases; bases with no gene match: 5. Germline V gene data show CDR1 as LNHNV and CDR2 as YYDKDF (reference sequence). Here the CDR3 DNA reads TGTGCCACTTTACGACAGGGTAGCAATCAGCCCCAGCATTTT. It codes for CATLRQGSNQPQHF.

This clone showed up just once. The chain has TRBV2 and TRBJ1-5, with no clear D. CDR3 length: 12 amino acids. CDR1 and CDR2 from the germline V gene are SNHLY and FYNNEI. V lost 3 bases and J 5 bases, leaving 5 bases between the germline ends. The CDR3 DNA is TGTGCCAGCAGTGATCAATATCAGCCCCAGCATTTT. It specifies CASSDQYQPQHF.

In DNA form, the CDR3 reads TGTGCCAGCAGTCCCACCACGGTTCGGACAGGGCTGGCGGGAGGTTTCCACGAGCAGTACTTC. Protein: CASSPTTVRTGLAGGFHEQYF. The genes are TRBV28 and TRBJ2-7; TRBD1 or TRBD2 may be the D gene (8 bases each). The CDR3 runs to 21 residues. Per germline, CDR1 MDHEN and CDR2 SYDVKM. Deletions cut 5 bases from V and 5 bases from J, with 37 bases between.

The chain has TRBV5-5 and TRBJ2-7; 8 bases map to TRBD1. The ends lost 0 bases at V and 2 bases at J; junction bases unmatched: 4. Germline CDR1 reads SGHKS; CDR2 reads YYEKEE (reference sequence). This CDR3 is 15 amino acids long. The chain's CDR3 is CASSLALGQAYEQYF. For the CDR3, the DNA is TGTGCCAGCAGCTTGGCCTTGGGACAGGCCTACGAGCAGTACTTC.

In this sample, this clone turned up once. The chain has TRBV5-1 and TRBJ2-6; D uncertain. The CDR3 totals 16 residues. V lost 0 bases, J lost 3 bases, and 10 bases lay in between. The germline V gene encodes CDR1 SGHRS and CDR2 YFSETQ. CDR3 nucleotide sequence: TGCGCCAGCAGCTTGGACACGAACTATGGGGCCAACGTCCTGACTTTC. The encoded protein is CASSLDTNYGANVLTF.

The chain is built from TRBV5-5 and TRBJ2-7; TRBD1 aligns across 12 bases. Germline values: CDR1 SGHKS, CDR2 YYEKEE (reference sequence). The CDR3 has 16 residues. The V gene end was trimmed by 5 bases and the J gene end by 3 bases; junction bases not matched to a gene: 9. Written as DNA, the CDR3 is TGTGCCAGCAGTTTTCCCGGGACAGGGGGCCTCTACGAGCAGTACTTC. Translation gives CASSFPGTGGLYEQYF. The whole variable domain, filled in from reference TRBV5-5 and TRBJ2-7, reads DAGVTQSPTHLIKTRGQQVTLRCSPISGHKSVSWYQQVLGQGPQFIFQYYEKEERGRGNFPDRFSARQFPNYSSELNVNALLLGDSALYLCASSFPGTGGLYEQYFGPGTRLTVT.

The V gene is TRBV13, the J gene TRBJ1-4; 8 bases line up with TRBD1. V was clipped by 11 bases and J by 4 bases; unmatched bases: 6. The CDR3 covers 13 residues. Germline CDR1 PRHDT, CDR2 FYEKMQ (reference sequence). CDR3 in amino acids: CAGRQGLNEKLFF. The DNA of the CDR3 is TGTGCCGGTAGACAGGGGCTTAATGAAAAACTGTTTTTT.

The chain links TRBV5-1 to TRBJ2-7; 7 bases are a match to TRBD2. The V gene end was trimmed by 0 bases and the J gene end by 4 bases; junction bases not matched to a gene: 7. This CDR3 contains 15 residues. The V gene's germline CDR1 is SGHRS and CDR2 YFSETQ. CDR3 bases: TGCGCCAGCAGCTTGGAGGGACTAAGTTTATACGAGCAGTACTTC. Its protein is CASSLEGLSLYEQYF.